The sequence of this T cell receptor beta chain was determined in a study of T cells in Graves' hyperthyroidism and ophthalmopathy. Points from the study as a whole: Most thyroid clonotypes that were expanded above 0.001 also turned up in blood.

CDR1 and CDR2 from the germline V gene are MNHGY and SVAAGI. The CDR3 length is 15 residues. RNA transcripts yielded amplified TCR beta CDR3 regions. Primed by the HTBI set, a first-round RT-PCR was run on the TCR CDR3. TCRdb re-called the multiplex PCR reads with MiXCR, one entry per CDR3 protein. The sample shows around 350,000 distinct CDR3 sequences, roughly 14% of them seen only once. When hyperthyroidism was first diagnosed, the blood sample was taken, preceding any ophthalmopathy symptoms. PBMCs came from roughly 10 ml fresh peripheral blood. A word on this clonotype: Its antigen remains unidentified. One end of the junction does not line up with germline, which may come from a read error.

The chain recombines TRBV6-9 with TRBJ2-3; D is unresolved. This clonotype originated in a woman between 18 and 29 years old with Graves' hyperthyroidism that later progressed to Graves' ophthalmopathy. Sequenced: blood. The CDR3 DNA follows: TGTGCCAGCAGTTACGGCAACTGCAACACAAATACGCAGTATTTT. It is translated as CASSYGNCNTNTQYF.